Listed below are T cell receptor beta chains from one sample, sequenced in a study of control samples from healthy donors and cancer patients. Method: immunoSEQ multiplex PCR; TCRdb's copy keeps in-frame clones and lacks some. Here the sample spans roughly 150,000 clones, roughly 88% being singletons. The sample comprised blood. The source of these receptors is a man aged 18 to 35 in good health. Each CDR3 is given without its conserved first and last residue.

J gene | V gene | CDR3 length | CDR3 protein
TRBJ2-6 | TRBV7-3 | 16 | ASSLSGVDRSGANVLT
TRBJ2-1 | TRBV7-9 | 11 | ASSLLQIDEQF
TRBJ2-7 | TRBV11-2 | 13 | ASSPLRGNRFVQY
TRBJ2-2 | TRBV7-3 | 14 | ASSLETVTNTGELF
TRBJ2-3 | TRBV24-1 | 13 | ATGVRGSSTDTQY
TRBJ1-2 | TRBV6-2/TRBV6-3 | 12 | ASSYGGQLYGYT
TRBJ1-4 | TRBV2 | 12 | ASSSSGRSEKLF
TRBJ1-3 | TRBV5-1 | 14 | ASSLNGGASGNTIY
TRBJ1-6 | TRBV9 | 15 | ASSRGQWRQTNSPLH
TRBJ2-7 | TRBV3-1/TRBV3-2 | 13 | ASSPPTGRTYEQY
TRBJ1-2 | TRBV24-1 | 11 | ATSERTGYGYT
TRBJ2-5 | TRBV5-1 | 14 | ASSPDEDRSQETQY
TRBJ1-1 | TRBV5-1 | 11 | ASSWVDLRGAF
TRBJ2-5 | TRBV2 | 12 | ASSEGGQIETQY
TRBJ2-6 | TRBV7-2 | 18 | ASSLAKWGETDSGANVLT
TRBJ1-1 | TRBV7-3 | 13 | ASSLSERVSTEAF